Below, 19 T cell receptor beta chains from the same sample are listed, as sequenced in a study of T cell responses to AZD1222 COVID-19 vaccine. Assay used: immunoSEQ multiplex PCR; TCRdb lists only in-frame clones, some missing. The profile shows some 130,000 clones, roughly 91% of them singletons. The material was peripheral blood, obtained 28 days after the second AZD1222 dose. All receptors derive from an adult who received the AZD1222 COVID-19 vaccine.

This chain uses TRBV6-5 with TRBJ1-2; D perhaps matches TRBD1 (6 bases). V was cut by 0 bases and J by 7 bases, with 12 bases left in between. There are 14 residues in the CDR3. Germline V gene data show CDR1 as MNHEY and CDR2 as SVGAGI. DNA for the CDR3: TGTGCCAGCAGTTACTCGACAGGTTTCGGTGGCTACACCTTC. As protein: CASSYSTGFGGYTF.

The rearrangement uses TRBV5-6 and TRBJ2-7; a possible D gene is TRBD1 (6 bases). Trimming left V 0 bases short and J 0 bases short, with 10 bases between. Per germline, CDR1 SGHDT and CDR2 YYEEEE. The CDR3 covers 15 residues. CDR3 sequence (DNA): TGTGCCAGCAGCTTGGCTCGACAGGACTCCTACGAGCAGTACTTC. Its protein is CASSLARQDSYEQYF. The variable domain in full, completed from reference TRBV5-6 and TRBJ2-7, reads DAGVTQSPTHLIKTRGQQVTLRCSPKSGHDTVSWYQQALGQGPQFIFQYYEEEERQRGNFPDRFSGHQFPNYSSELNVNALLLGDSALYLCASSLARQDSYEQYFGPGTRLTVT.

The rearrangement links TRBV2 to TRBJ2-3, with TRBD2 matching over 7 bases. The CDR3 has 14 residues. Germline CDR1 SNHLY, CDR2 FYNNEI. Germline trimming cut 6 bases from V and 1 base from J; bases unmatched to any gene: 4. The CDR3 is CASSDTSGTDTQYF. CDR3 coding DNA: TGTGCCAGCAGCGATACTAGCGGCACAGATACGCAGTATTTT. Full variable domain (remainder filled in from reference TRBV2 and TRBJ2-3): EPEVTQTPSHQVTQMGQEVILRCVPISNHLYFYWYRQILGQKVEFLVSFYNNEISEKSEIFDDQFSVERPDGSNFTLKIRSTKLEDSAMYFCASSDTSGTDTQYFGPGTRLTVL.

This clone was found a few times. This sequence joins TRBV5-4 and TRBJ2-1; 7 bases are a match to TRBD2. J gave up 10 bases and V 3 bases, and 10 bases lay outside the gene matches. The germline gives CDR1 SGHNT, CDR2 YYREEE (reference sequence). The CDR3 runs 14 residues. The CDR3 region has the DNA TGTGCCAGCAGCTGGAGCGGGAACGTGGGAGAGCAGTTCTTC. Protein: CASSWSGNVGEQFF.

CDR3 nucleotides: TGTGCCAGCAGTGAATTCGGCGAGCGGAATTCACCCCTCCACTTT. Translation gives CASSEFGERNSPLHF. The V call is TRBV6-1, the J call TRBJ1-6; D not certain. V was cut by 2 bases and J by 7 bases, with 12 bases left in between. The CDR3 loop spans 15 amino acids. Germline CDR1 is MNHNS and CDR2 is SASEGT.

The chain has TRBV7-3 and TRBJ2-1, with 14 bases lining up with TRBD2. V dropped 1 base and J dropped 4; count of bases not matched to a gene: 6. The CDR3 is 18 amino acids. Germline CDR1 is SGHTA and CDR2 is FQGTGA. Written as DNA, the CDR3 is TGTGCCAGCAGCTTAAGGGGACTAGCGGGAGAACTTTACAATGAGCAGTTCTTC. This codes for CASSLRGLAGELYNEQFF.

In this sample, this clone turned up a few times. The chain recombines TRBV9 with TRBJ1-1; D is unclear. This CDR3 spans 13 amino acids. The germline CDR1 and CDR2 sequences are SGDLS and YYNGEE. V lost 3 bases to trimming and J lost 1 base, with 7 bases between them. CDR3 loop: CASSAWANTEAFF. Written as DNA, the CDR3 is TGTGCCAGCAGCGCTTGGGCGAACACTGAAGCTTTCTTT. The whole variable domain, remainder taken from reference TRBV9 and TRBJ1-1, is DSGVTQTPKHLITATGQRVTLRCSPRSGDLSVYWYQQSLDQGLQFLIQYYNGEERAKGNILERFSAQQFPDLHSELNLSSLELGDSALYFCASSAWANTEAFFGQGTRLTVV.

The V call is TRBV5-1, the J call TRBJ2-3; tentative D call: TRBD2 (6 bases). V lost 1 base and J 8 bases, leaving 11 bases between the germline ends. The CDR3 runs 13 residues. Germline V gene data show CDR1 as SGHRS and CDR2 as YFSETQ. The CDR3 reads CASSLFGGSTQYF. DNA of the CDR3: TGCGCCAGCAGCTTGTTTGGGGGGTCTACGCAGTATTTT.

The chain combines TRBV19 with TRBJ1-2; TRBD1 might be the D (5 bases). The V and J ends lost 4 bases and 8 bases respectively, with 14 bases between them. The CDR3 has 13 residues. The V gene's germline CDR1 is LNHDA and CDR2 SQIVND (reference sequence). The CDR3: CASSKGIGFGYTF. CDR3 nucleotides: TGTGCCAGTAGTAAGGGGATCGGGTTCGGCTACACCTTC.

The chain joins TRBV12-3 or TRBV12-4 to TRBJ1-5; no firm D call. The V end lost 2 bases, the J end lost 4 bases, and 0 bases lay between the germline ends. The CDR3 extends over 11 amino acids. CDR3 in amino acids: CASSLNQPQHF. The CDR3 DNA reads TGTGCCAGCAGTTTAAATCAGCCCCAGCATTTT.

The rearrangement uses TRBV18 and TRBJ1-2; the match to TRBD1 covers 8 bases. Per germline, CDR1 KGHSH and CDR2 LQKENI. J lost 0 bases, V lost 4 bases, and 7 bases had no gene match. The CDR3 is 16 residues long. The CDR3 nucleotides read TGTGCCAGCTCACGAAACGCGGGACAGGCTAACTATGGCTACACCTTC. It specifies CASSRNAGQANYGYTF. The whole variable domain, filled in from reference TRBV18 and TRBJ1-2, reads NAGVMQNPRHLVRRRGQEARLRCSPMKGHSHVYWYRQLPEEGLKFMVYLQKENIIDESGMPKERFSAEFPKEGPSILRIQQVVRGDSAAYFCASSRNAGQANYGYTFGSGTRLTVV.

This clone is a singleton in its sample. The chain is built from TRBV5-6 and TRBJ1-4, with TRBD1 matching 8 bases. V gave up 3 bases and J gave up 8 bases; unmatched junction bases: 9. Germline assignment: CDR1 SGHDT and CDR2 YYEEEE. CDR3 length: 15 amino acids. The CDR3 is CASSSAGGLNEKLFF. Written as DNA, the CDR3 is TGTGCCAGCAGCTCCGCAGGGGGCTTAAACGAAAAACTGTTTTTT.

CDR3 nucleotides: TGCAGCGTTGAAGAGGACAGGGGGCCGGAGACCCAGTACTTC. It is translated as CSVEEDRGPETQYF. This chain joins TRBV29-1 and TRBJ2-5, with 11 nucleotides matching TRBD1. V dropped 0 bases and J dropped 5; count of bases not matched to a gene: 2. Germline V lookup: CDR1 SQVTM, CDR2 ANQGSEA. The CDR3 runs to 14 residues.

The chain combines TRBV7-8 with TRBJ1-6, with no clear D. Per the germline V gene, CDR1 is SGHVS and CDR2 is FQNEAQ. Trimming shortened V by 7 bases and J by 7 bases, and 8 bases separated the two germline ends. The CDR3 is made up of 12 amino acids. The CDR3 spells CASTSPNSPLHF. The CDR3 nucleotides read TGTGCCAGCACTAGTCCGAATTCACCCCTCCACTTT.

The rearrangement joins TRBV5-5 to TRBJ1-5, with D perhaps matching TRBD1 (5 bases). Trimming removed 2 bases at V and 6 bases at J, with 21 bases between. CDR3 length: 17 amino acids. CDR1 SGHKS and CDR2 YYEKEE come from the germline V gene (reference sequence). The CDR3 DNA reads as TGTGCCAGCAGCTTAGATCAGGGCCTTCTCGTGAGTCAGCCCCAGCATTTT. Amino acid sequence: CASSLDQGLLVSQPQHF.

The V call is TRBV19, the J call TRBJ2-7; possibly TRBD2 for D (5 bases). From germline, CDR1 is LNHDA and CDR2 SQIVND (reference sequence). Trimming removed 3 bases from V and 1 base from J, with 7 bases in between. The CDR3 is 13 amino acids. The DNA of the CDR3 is TGTGCCAGTAGTATGCGCGGGTCCTACGAGCAGTACTTC. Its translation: CASSMRGSYEQYF.

CDR3 sequence: CASGLVPLLRGKLSYEQYF. CDR3 nucleotide sequence: TGTGCTAGTGGTTTGGTACCCCTTTTACGGGGGAAGCTTTCCTACGAGCAGTACTTC. The J gene is TRBJ2-7, the V gene TRBV12-5; possibly TRBD2 for D (6 bases). The CDR3 loop spans 19 amino acids. V was trimmed by 0 bases and J by 1 base, leaving 22 bases between them. Per the germline V gene, CDR1 is LGHNT and CDR2 is FRNRAP. Combining the CDR3 with reference TRBV12-5 and TRBJ2-7 gives the whole variable domain DARVTQTPRHKVTEMGQEVTMRCQPILGHNTVFWYRQTMMQGLELLAYFRNRAPLDDSGMPKDRFSAEMPDATLATLKIQPSEPRDSAVYFCASGLVPLLRGKLSYEQYFGPGTRLTVT.

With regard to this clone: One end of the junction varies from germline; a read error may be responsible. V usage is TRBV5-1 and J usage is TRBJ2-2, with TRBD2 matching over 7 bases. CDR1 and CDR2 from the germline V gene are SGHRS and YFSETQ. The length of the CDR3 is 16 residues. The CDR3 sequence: CASSLGLAANTGELFF. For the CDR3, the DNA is TGCGCCAGCAGTTTGGGGCTAGCGGCGAACACCGGGGAGCTGTTTTTT.

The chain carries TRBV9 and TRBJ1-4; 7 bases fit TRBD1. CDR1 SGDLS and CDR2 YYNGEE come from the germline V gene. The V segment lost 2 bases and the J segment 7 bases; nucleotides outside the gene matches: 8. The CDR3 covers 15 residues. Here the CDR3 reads CASSVSPGGGEKLFF. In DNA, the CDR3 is TGTGCCAGCAGCGTGTCGCCAGGGGGGGGTGAAAAACTGTTTTTT. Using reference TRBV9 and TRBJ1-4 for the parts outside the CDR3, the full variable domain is DSGVTQTPKHLITATGQRVTLRCSPRSGDLSVYWYQQSLDQGLQFLIQYYNGEERAKGNILERFSAQQFPDLHSELNLSSLELGDSALYFCASSVSPGGGEKLFFGSGTQLSVL.